Shown below are 22 T cell receptor beta chains from a single sample sequenced in a study of blood T cells in healthy people across ages. With a J-beta primer mix and a sample-barcoded 5' primer, a second PCR ran roughly 7 to 11 cycles. MiXCR, run by TCRdb on the 5' RACE reads, gives a single entry per CDR3 protein. The table shows hundreds of thousands of distinct CDR3 sequences, with under 45% occurring only once. Material: blood. The receptors stem from a man aged 60 to 69 in good health.

The V call is TRBV20-1, the J call TRBJ2-4; D perhaps matches TRBD1 (6 bases). V was shortened by 2 bases and J by 7 bases, with 15 bases between the two germline ends. The CDR3 has 14 amino acids. Germline V CDR1 and CDR2: DFQATT, SNEGSKA (reference sequence). The CDR3 nucleotides are TGCAGTGCTAGATTCCTACAGGGCGTCAACATTCAGTACTTC. Translated: CSARFLQGVNIQYF.

The J gene is TRBJ1-2, the V gene TRBV29-1; D uncertain. The CDR3 loop spans 12 amino acids. CDR1 is SQVTM, CDR2 ANQGSEA, per germline. Deletions cut 7 bases from V and 5 bases from J, with 14 bases between. The CDR3 spells CSGEIPGYGYTF. In nucleotides, the CDR3 is TGCAGCGGGGAAATTCCTGGGTATGGCTACACCTTC.

This clonotype was seen a few times. This chain uses TRBV10-3 with TRBJ2-1; TRBD2 aligns across 9 bases. CDR3 length: 15 amino acids. The germline V gene encodes CDR1 ENHRY and CDR2 SYGVKD. The V segment lost 10 bases and the J segment 7 bases; nucleotides outside the gene matches: 14. CDR3 sequence (DNA): TGTGCCACCGAACAACGCGGGGGGGCCCAGAATGAGCAGTTCTTC. It translates to CATEQRGGAQNEQFF.

This clonotype has only a few counts. DNA of the CDR3: TGTGCCAGCAGCGTAGATTCACAGGGGGCGGGTAATGAGCAGTTCTTC. Residues: CASSVDSQGAGNEQFF. The chain is built from TRBV9 and TRBJ2-1; 9 nucleotides agree with TRBD1. J lost 7 bases, V lost 0 bases, and 8 bases had no gene match. Germline V gene sequence: CDR1 SGDLS, CDR2 YYNGEE. There are 16 residues in the CDR3.

This rearrangement joins TRBV11-2 to TRBJ2-3; a possible D gene is TRBD2 (5 bases). The CDR3 has 16 residues. Germline CDR1 reads SGHAT; CDR2 reads FQNNGV. V gave up 4 bases and J gave up 3 bases, with 17 bases separating them. The CDR3 spells CASSSYMGRGTDTQYF. The DNA of the CDR3 is TGTGCCAGCAGCTCCTATATGGGTCGGGGAACAGATACGCAGTATTTT.

This clonotype was observed once. Given a much more abundant clone one base away, this may be a read error. The chain joins TRBV20-1 to TRBJ2-3; no firm D call. Germline assignment: CDR1 DFQATT and CDR2 SNEGSKA (reference sequence). Trimming took 6 bases from V and 6 from J, leaving 10 bases between them. This CDR3 region has 11 residues. The CDR3 here is CSAHLWDTQYF. CDR3 nucleotide sequence: TGCAGTGCCCACCTCTGGGATACGCAGTATTTT.

The chain is built from TRBV15 and TRBJ1-1; D possibly corresponds to TRBD1 (6 bases). This CDR3 comprises 15 residues. Germline values: CDR1 LNHNV, CDR2 YYDKDF (reference sequence). Trimming shortened V by 1 base and J by 4 bases, and 13 bases separated the two germline ends. In DNA, the CDR3 is TGTGCCACCAGCAGAGCACGGCAGGGGCTCACTGAAGCTTTCTTT. This translates into CATSRARQGLTEAFF.

The chain couples TRBV11-2 to TRBJ2-3; no clear D. CDR1 and CDR2 (germline): SGHAT, FQNNGV. V was clipped by 3 bases and J by 5 bases, with 9 bases between them. The CDR3 contains 13 residues. CDR3 residues: CASSFPGVDTQYF. As DNA, the CDR3 is TGTGCCAGCAGCTTCCCCGGAGTAGATACGCAGTATTTT.

The sample holds one count of this clonotype. This chain joins TRBV10-3 and TRBJ2-3, with 7 bases that match TRBD1. CDR1 is ENHRY, CDR2 SYGVKD, per germline. Losses at the gene ends were 7 bases for V and 0 bases for J; bases not matched to a gene: 7. The CDR3 contains 15 residues. The DNA of the CDR3 is TGTGCCATCAAAAACAGGGGCTCTAGCACAGATACGCAGTATTTT. Translated, it gives CAIKNRGSSTDTQYF.

The chain recombines TRBV2 with TRBJ2-5; TRBD2 agrees at 8 bases. Germline V gene lookup returns CDR1 SNHLY and CDR2 FYNNEI. This CDR3 comprises 14 residues. Trimming took 2 bases from V and 4 from J; bases not matched to a gene: 3. The CDR3 DNA reads as TGTGCCAGCAGTGAATTTAGCGGGGTAGAGACCCAGTACTTC. Protein: CASSEFSGVETQYF.

The chain uses TRBV20-1 and TRBJ2-2, with D hard to call. Germline-derived CDR1 and CDR2 are DFQATT and SNEGSKA (reference sequence). The CDR3 length is 13 residues. The ends were cut back, 6 bases at V and 0 bases at J, with 8 bases in the middle. Written as DNA, the CDR3 is TGCAGTGCCAGACTTTCGAACACCGGGGAGCTGTTTTTT. It is translated as CSARLSNTGELFF.

The table lists this clonotype with a few counts. This sequence joins TRBV20-1 and TRBJ1-5, with a possible D match to TRBD1 (5 bases). The germline gives CDR1 DFQATT, CDR2 SNEGSKA (reference sequence). There are 16 residues in the CDR3. The V end lost 0 bases, the J end lost 2 bases, and 14 bases lay between the germline ends. The CDR3 here is CSARDSGLSGNQPQHF. CDR3 DNA: TGCAGTGCTAGAGATTCAGGGCTTTCGGGCAATCAGCCCCAGCATTTT.

The sample holds a few counts of this clonotype. V usage is TRBV6-6 and J usage is TRBJ1-2, with TRBD1 matching 8 bases. After removal of 5 bases from V and 8 bases from J, the junction contained 10 bases not matched to a gene. The CDR3 sequence is 14 residues long. The germline gives CDR1 MNHNY, CDR2 SVGAGI (reference sequence). For the CDR3, the DNA is TGTGCCAGCAGTGGGGGACAGGCTCTGGGGGGCTACACCTTC. This encodes CASSGGQALGGYTF.

This clonotype was detected a few times. V gene TRBV9 combines with J gene TRBJ2-7, with 13 bases that match TRBD2. This CDR3 is built from 17 residues. The germline CDR1 and CDR2 sequences are SGDLS and YYNGEE. Trimming cost V 0 bases and J 1 base; bases outside gene matches: 4. As DNA, the CDR3 is TGTGCCAGCAGCGTAGCTGCGACTAGCGGGGGGTCCTACGAGCAGTACTTC. This encodes CASSVAATSGGSYEQYF. Combining the CDR3 with reference TRBV9 and TRBJ2-7 gives the whole variable domain DSGVTQTPKHLITATGQRVTLRCSPRSGDLSVYWYQQSLDQGLQFLIQYYNGEERAKGNILERFSAQQFPDLHSELNLSSLELGDSALYFCASSVAATSGGSYEQYFGPGTRLTVT.

The chain recombines TRBV27 with TRBJ2-7; 9 bases are shared with TRBD2. The germline gives CDR1 MNHEY, CDR2 SMNVEV (reference sequence). Germline trimming cut 7 bases from V and 5 bases from J; bases unmatched to any gene: 18. The CDR3 is 17 residues long. The CDR3 region is CASIRGFLAGGPNEQYF. The CDR3 nucleotides read TGTGCCAGCATCAGAGGATTTTTGGCGGGGGGGCCCAACGAGCAGTACTTC.

The sample holds a few counts of this clonotype. The chain employs TRBV7-3 and TRBJ1-1; TRBD1 aligns across 7 bases. CDR1 is SGHTA, CDR2 FQGTGA, per germline. Unmatched junction bases numbered 9, after V lost 3 bases and J lost 8 bases. The CDR3 is 14 amino acids. The CDR3, as DNA: TGTGCCAGCAGCTTGTCCACGACGGGACAGGAAGCTTTCTTT. Amino acids: CASSLSTTGQEAFF.

The chain carries TRBV6-2 or TRBV6-3 and TRBJ2-1, with 12 bases that match TRBD1. Germline V gene lookup returns CDR1 MNHEY and CDR2 SVGEGT. J lost 8 bases, V lost 5 bases, and 7 bases had no gene match. There are 15 residues in the CDR3. CDR3 bases: TGTGCCAGCAGTACCGGGACAGGGGGCTTGGATGAGCAGTTCTTC. Translation gives CASSTGTGGLDEQFF.

This clonotype was counted between two and nine times. V gene TRBV20-1 combines with J gene TRBJ2-5; 9 bases are a match to TRBD2. Germline CDR1 is DFQATT and CDR2 is SNEGSKA (reference sequence). The CDR3 has 15 residues. Trimming cost V 0 bases and J 3 bases; bases outside gene matches: 5. The CDR3 protein is CSARELRLAEETQYF. The DNA for the CDR3 is TGCAGTGCTAGAGAATTGAGACTAGCGGAAGAGACCCAGTACTTC.

This clonotype was seen a handful of times. The chain has TRBV5-1 and TRBJ1-5, with TRBD1 as a possible D gene (6 bases). The germline V and J ends were trimmed by 4 bases and 4 bases, with 15 bases remaining between them. This CDR3 region has 15 residues. The germline gives CDR1 SGHRS, CDR2 YFSETQ. The CDR3 DNA follows: TGCGCCAGCAGCATTGGGGCAGGGGTGAATCAGCCCCAGCATTTT. Translated: CASSIGAGVNQPQHF.

The genes are TRBV3-1 and TRBJ2-5; 8 nucleotides agree with TRBD2. The last part of the DNA fits TRBJ2-7 better; the J call may be wrong. This CDR3 is built from 15 residues. The germline V gene has CDR1 LGHDT and CDR2 YNNKEL (reference sequence). The DNA of the CDR3 is TGTGCCAGCAGCCAAGATGGGACTAGTTTCTACGAGCAGTACTTC. The encoded protein is CASSQDGTSFYEQYF.

This clonotype was observed a handful of times. V gene TRBV12-3 or TRBV12-4 combines with J gene TRBJ1-2; D is uncertain. Between the trimmed V and J ends, which lost 5 bases and 7 bases, there was a span of 14 bases. There are 13 residues in the CDR3. In DNA form, the CDR3 reads TGTGCCAGCAGTGCAAATATCGGCGCTGGCTACACCTTC. Protein product: CASSANIGAGYTF.

This clonotype was observed a few times. The gene calls are TRBV20-1 and TRBJ2-7; a possible D gene is TRBD2 (5 bases). Per the germline V gene, CDR1 is DFQATT and CDR2 is SNEGSKA (reference sequence). V lost 3 bases, J lost 0 bases, and 12 bases lay in between. This CDR3 has 14 residues. The DNA for the CDR3 is TGCAGTGCTAGGGCCGGGATCCTCTCCTACGAGCAGTACTTC. Amino acid sequence: CSARAGILSYEQYF.